The sequence of this T cell receptor (beta chain) was determined in a study of regulatory T cells in long-lasting Graves disease. For the study at large: The study enrolled newly diagnosed Graves' patients on antithyroid drugs under 3 months. Whole-study findings and limits: The researchers studied only peripheral blood, not thyroid tissue. There was favoring of TRBV28, TRBJ1-2 and TRBJ2-5 in persistent disease. The study found lower TCR diversity in persistent Graves' patients than in newly diagnosed ones.

CDR3 length: 14 residues. V was trimmed by 3 bases and J by 1 base, leaving 10 bases between them. Germline CDR1 and CDR2: SGHRS and YFSETQ. In this sample, this clonotype turned up many times. What it recognizes is unknown. Assembly of TCR beta libraries relied on iRepertoire HTBI primers together with Arm-PCR of CDR3 regions. TCRdb called the multiplex PCR reads again in MiXCR, with one record for every CDR3 protein. This sample yields roughly 420,000 distinct CDR3 sequences, of which around 15% are seen a single time; 22% belongs to the top ten. The time point: newly diagnosed GD, antithyroid drugs for less than 3 months. Isolated PBMC RNA provided the starting material for the TCR library.

The sample consisted of peripheral blood mononuclear cells (PBMCs), taken at new diagnosis, from a patient treated with antithyroid drugs. The clonotype comes from a female donor with Graves disease. The chain combines TRBV5-1 with TRBJ1-1, with D hard to call. CDR3 nucleotides: TGCGCCAGCAGCTCACGGACGGGGAACACTGAAGCTTTCTTT. Its translation is CASSSRTGNTEAFF.